What follows are 5 T cell receptor beta chains derived from one specimen sequenced in a study of HIV-infected patients and healthy controls. About 500 ng RNA was reverse transcribed with alpha and beta constant-region primers. Using multiplexing indices, alpha and beta chain libraries were generated apart by chain-specific third strand synthesis. Using its own MiXCR run on the 5' RACE reads, TCRdb lists one record per CDR3 protein. The sample has thousands of distinct CDR3 sequences; 7% to 10% are singletons. No cell fractionation was done, so the repertoire covers all unsorted peripheral blood T cells. The sample was blood, taken before antiretroviral therapy. The receptors derive from an adult with HIV infection.

This clonotype was detected a few times. The chain is built from TRBV7-9 and TRBJ2-5; perhaps TRBD2 as D (5 bases). This CDR3 has 15 amino acids. Trimming removed 6 bases from V and 4 bases from J, with 18 bases in between. The germline CDR1 and CDR2 sequences are SEHNR and FQNEAQ (reference sequence). The CDR3 loop is CASSPGIQDAETQYF. CDR3 coding DNA: TGTGCCAGCAGTCCCGGGATCCAGGATGCAGAGACCCAGTACTTC. The full variable domain, its missing parts supplied by reference TRBV7-9 and TRBJ2-5, is DTGVSQNPRHKITKRGQNVTFRCDPISEHNRLYWYRQTLGQGPEFLTYFQNEAQLEKSRLLSDRFSAERPKGSFSTLEIQRTEQGDSAMYLCASSPGIQDAETQYFGPGTRLLVL.

In this sample, this clonotype turned up a few times. Possible read error: a much larger clone is one base away. The rearrangement joins TRBV20-1 to TRBJ2-3, with TRBD1 as a possible D gene (5 bases). The J call is in doubt because the DNA end fits TRBJ1-5 better. CDR1 is DFQATT, CDR2 SNEGSKA, per germline (reference sequence). The CDR3 is 15 amino acids. This CDR3 reads CSASLTGTNTDTQHF. The CDR3, as DNA: TGCAGTGCTAGTTTAACCGGGACGAACACAGATACGCAGCATTTT.

This clonotype was observed at least ten times. This sequence joins TRBV12-3 or TRBV12-4 and TRBJ1-5; D is undetermined. The V gene lost 5 bases and the J gene lost 4 bases, with 12 bases spanning the gap. The CDR3 consists of 14 residues. Here the CDR3 DNA reads TGTGCCAGCAGTCCTAGTTTATCGAATCAGCCCCAGCATTTT. Translation: CASSPSLSNQPQHF.

This clonotype qualifies as medium-sized (0.01 to 0.1%). The chain carries TRBV7-3 and TRBJ2-3; D may be TRBD1 (6 bases). The germline V gene has CDR1 SGHTA and CDR2 FQGTGA. With 10 bases removed from V and 2 bases from J, the gap between germline ends came to 16 bases. This CDR3 spans 14 amino acids. The CDR3 DNA reads as TGTGCCACCAACAGGGTTGAGGACACAGATACGCAGTATTTT. Residues: CATNRVEDTDTQYF.

This clonotype is judged medium-sized (0.01 to 0.1%). CDR3 sequence (DNA): TGTGCCAGCAGCACACGGACAGGAACGAGCACCGGGGAGCTGTTTTTT. It encodes CASSTRTGTSTGELFF. This chain uses TRBV9 with TRBJ2-2, with 7 bases fitting TRBD1. J gave up 4 bases and V 4 bases, and 10 bases lay outside the gene matches. Per the germline V gene, CDR1 is SGDLS and CDR2 is YYNGEE. The CDR3 loop spans 16 amino acids.